Below are 6 T cell receptor beta chains sequenced from a single sample in a study of cytomegalovirus exposure and HLA in healthy donors. PCR primers comprised 60 Vbeta and 13 Jbeta primers. Here immunoSEQ multiplex PCR was the method, and the copy in TCRdb shows in-frame clones only, minus some. Here the sample spans roughly 110,000 clones, roughly three quarters being singletons. Sequencing input: PBMCs. The source of these receptors is a woman younger than 30 in good health and CMV-seropositive.

The rearrangement links TRBV6-1 to TRBJ2-1; the D is unclear. The V end was cut by 2 bases, the J end by 14 bases, with 13 bases between. The CDR3 runs to 12 residues. Per the germline V gene, CDR1 is MNHNS and CDR2 is SASEGT. In nucleotides, the CDR3 is TGTGCCAGCAGTGAAATGTTAGGTCTAGAGTTCTTC. It yields the protein CASSEMLGLEFF.

This clone has only one observation. The V call is TRBV27, the J call TRBJ2-7; possible D gene TRBD2, 5 bases. CDR3 length: 13 amino acids. V was shortened by 5 bases and J by 3 bases, with 11 bases between the two germline ends. From germline, CDR1 is MNHEY and CDR2 SMNVEV (reference sequence). The CDR3 here is CASSPGVFYEQYF. In nucleotides, the CDR3 is TGTGCCAGCAGTCCCGGGGTCTTCTACGAGCAGTACTTC.

The chain is built from TRBV9 and TRBJ1-4, with unresolved D. Trimming took 4 bases from V and 0 from J, leaving 7 bases between them. This CDR3 region has 14 residues. Germline assignment: CDR1 SGDLS and CDR2 YYNGEE. CDR3 sequence (DNA): TGTGCCAGCAGCCCCAGTGCAACTAATGAAAAACTGTTTTTT. Residues: CASSPSATNEKLFF.

The CDR3 bases are TGTGCCAGCAGCTCTACGCGGGAGGTAACCGAGCAGTACTTC. Translation gives CASSSTREVTEQYF. This chain joins TRBV7-8 and TRBJ2-7, with 8 nucleotides matching TRBD2. The V gene's germline CDR1 is SGHVS and CDR2 FQNEAQ. The CDR3 length is 14 residues. Trimming at V came to 4 bases and at J to 6 bases, leaving 8 bases not matched to a gene.

The rearrangement joins TRBV11-1 to TRBJ2-1; D is possibly TRBD2 (6 bases). This CDR3 has 13 residues. Trimming took 5 bases from V and 8 from J, leaving 13 bases between them. The germline V gene has CDR1 SGHAT and CDR2 FQDESV (reference sequence). This CDR3 is CASSPEGSDEQFF. The CDR3 DNA follows: TGTGCCAGCAGCCCGGAGGGCAGCGATGAGCAGTTCTTC.

The V gene is TRBV28, the J gene TRBJ1-1, with 10 positions matching TRBD1. With V trimmed by 3 bases and J by 9 bases, 1 base remained unmatched. The CDR3 is 12 amino acids. Germline-derived CDR1 and CDR2 are MDHEN and SYDVKM. The CDR3 sequence is CASSFDRGQAFF. The DNA for the CDR3 is TGTGCCAGCAGTTTTGACAGGGGGCAAGCTTTCTTT.